This T cell receptor beta chain was captured by sequencing in a study of blood T cell repertoires in COVID-19. Study as a whole: Collection of acute and convalescent COVID-19 samples took place in the United States, Italy and Spain. Sources were T cells, B-cell-depleted T cells, or PBMCs; the material itself was cDNA or gDNA.

Per the original data handling: Nucleated cell number was recorded as an estimate derived from reference gene primer amplification. Sequenced by immunoSEQ multiplex PCR; TCRdb stores in-frame clones only, minus some. Clonal size and the V and J genes are those of that table, whereas D and trimming came from the DNA. This table holds some 94,000 clones, about 70% found once. Germline CDR1 is SGDLS and CDR2 is YYNGEE. J was trimmed by 6 bases and V by 0 bases; bases with no gene match: 10. The length of the CDR3 is 16 residues. The V call is TRBV9, the J call TRBJ2-3, with 7 bases aligning to TRBD2. This clonotype originated in a woman in her fifties or sixties in a cohort sampled during active or convalescent COVID-19. What was sequenced was peripheral blood. The CDR3 DNA sequence: TGTGCCAGCAGCGTAGTTGGGCGGGGGAGCATTGATACGCAGTATTTT. Translated, it gives CASSVVGRGSIDTQYF.